One sample yielded the 24 T cell receptor beta chains listed below, sequenced in a study of cytomegalovirus exposure and HLA in healthy donors. Primers included in the PCR were 60 Vbeta and 13 Jbeta primers. Data came from immunoSEQ multiplex PCR; TCRdb stores just in-frame clones and leaves some out. The data hold about 180,000 clones, with 80% to 90% observed a single time. The material sequenced was PBMCs. The receptors originated from a girl aged 2-10 years in good health and CMV-seropositive.

The chain links TRBV28 to TRBJ2-7, with 9 bases aligning to TRBD1. Germline V gives CDR1 MDHEN, CDR2 SYDVKM. The CDR3 loop spans 12 amino acids. V lost 6 bases to trimming and J lost 7 bases; unmatched junction nucleotides: 4. The CDR3 nucleotides read TGTGCCAGCAGCAGGGGACAGGGAGAGCAGTACTTC. It specifies CASSRGQGEQYF.

The chain has TRBV2 and TRBJ2-7, with 8 bases lining up with TRBD1. Germline trimming cut 4 bases from V and 3 bases from J; bases unmatched to any gene: 5. Germline V gene sequence: CDR1 SNHLY, CDR2 FYNNEI. CDR3 length: 14 residues. As DNA, the CDR3 is TGTGCCAGCAGTGGGCTGGACAGGGACTACGAGCAGTACTTC. Residues: CASSGLDRDYEQYF.

The chain joins TRBV21-1 to TRBJ1-1; the table's D call, TRBD1, has no DNA check behind it. TRBV21-1 is labeled a pseudogene. The CDR3 has 17 residues. This chain's CDR3 is CASSNRAGISPNTEAFF. The CDR3 bases are TGTGCCAGCAGCAATAGGGCAGGGATCTCGCCGAACACTGAAGCTTTCTTT.

The chain is built from TRBV6-6 and TRBJ2-1; D remains ambiguous. The CDR3 is 16 amino acids. The germline CDR1 and CDR2 sequences are MNHNY and SVGAGI (reference sequence). The V end was cut by 4 bases, the J end by 1 base, with 14 bases between. Written as DNA, the CDR3 is TGTGCCAGCAGTTCCCCTTCTAGAGTATCCTACAATGAGCAGTTCTTC. Translated, it gives CASSSPSRVSYNEQFF.

The genes are TRBV15 and TRBJ1-1, with D possibly being TRBD1 (5 bases). The germline V gene has CDR1 LNHNV and CDR2 YYDKDF (reference sequence). V lost 2 bases to trimming and J lost 4 bases, with 17 bases between them. The length of the CDR3 is 16 residues. Here the CDR3 reads CATSRPPWGDRTEAFF. The CDR3 coding sequence is TGTGCCACCAGCAGACCCCCGTGGGGGGACCGCACTGAAGCTTTCTTT.

The V and J genes are TRBV5-5 and TRBJ2-1; D is uncertain. Germline-derived CDR1 and CDR2 are SGHKS and YYEKEE (reference sequence). Deletions cut 2 bases from V and 0 bases from J, with 9 bases between. This CDR3 has 15 amino acids. The DNA for the CDR3 is TGTGCCAGCAGCTTCGATCCTAGCTCCTACAATGAGCAGTTCTTC. This codes for CASSFDPSSYNEQFF.

The V gene is TRBV5-6, the J gene TRBJ1-1, with TRBD1 as a possible D gene (5 bases). V was pared by 5 bases and J by 5 bases, with 25 bases between. CDR3 length: 17 residues. Germline lookup yields CDR1 SGHDT and CDR2 YYEEEE. The CDR3 reads CASSLRVIPLQGTEAFF. The CDR3 DNA reads TGTGCCAGCAGTCTCAGGGTAATCCCTCTCCAGGGAACTGAAGCTTTCTTT.

This chain uses TRBV19 with TRBJ1-6; TRBD1 might be the D (5 bases). The CDR3 has 13 residues. CDR1 is LNHDA, CDR2 SQIVND, per germline (reference sequence). V dropped 10 bases and J dropped 10 bases, with 17 bases sitting between them. The CDR3 nucleotides read TGTGCCAACCCTCCGGGGGTAAACTCACCCCTCCACTTT. This translates into CANPPGVNSPLHF.

The gene calls are TRBV28 and TRBJ2-5, with D maybe TRBD1 (5 bases). The J call is doubtful: the DNA matches TRBJ2-7 better. The CDR3 is 14 amino acids. Germline assignment: CDR1 MDHEN and CDR2 SYDVKM. CDR3 protein: CASSLNRPSYEQYF. The CDR3 bases are TGTGCCAGCAGTTTGAACAGGCCCTCCTACGAGCAGTACTTC.

The chain carries TRBV11-3 and TRBJ2-7; 9 nucleotides match TRBD2. Germline CDR1 reads SGHNT; CDR2 reads YENEEA. This CDR3 has 16 amino acids. Trimming cost V 5 bases and J 1 base; bases outside gene matches: 9. This chain's CDR3 is CASSARSGRYSYEQYF. DNA for the CDR3: TGTGCCAGCAGCGCACGTAGCGGGAGATATTCCTACGAGCAGTACTTC.

This clone was detected only once. The rearrangement joins TRBV30 to TRBJ1-2, with 9 bases aligning to TRBD1. The CDR3 runs 12 residues. CDR1 is GTSNPN, CDR2 SVGIG, per germline (reference sequence). The CDR3 loop is CAFGQGNYGYTF. The CDR3 DNA reads as TGTGCGTTCGGACAGGGGAACTATGGCTACACCTTC. Together with reference TRBV30 and TRBJ1-2, the CDR3 gives the full variable domain: SQTIHQWPATLVQPVGSPLSLECTVEGTSNPNLYWYRQAAGRGLQLLFYSVGIGQISSEVPQNLSASRPQDRQFILSSKKLLLSDSGFYLCAFGQGNYGYTFGSGTRLTVV.

The chain employs TRBV30 and TRBJ1-1; D uncertain. CDR1 GTSNPN and CDR2 SVGIG come from the germline V gene (reference sequence). Trimming removed 2 bases from V and 3 bases from J, with 10 bases in between. The CDR3 spans 13 residues. For the CDR3, the DNA is TGTGCCTGGAGTTGGAGGGCGGACACTGAAGCTTTCTTT. Amino acids: CAWSWRADTEAFF.

This chain joins TRBV28 and TRBJ2-3, with D uncertain. CDR3 length: 13 residues. Germline CDR1 MDHEN, CDR2 SYDVKM. Trimming took off 6 bases at V and 6 bases at J, with 13 bases between the two ends. CDR3 sequence (DNA): TGTGCCAGCAGCACCCGGAGAGCCGATACGCAGTATTTT. Protein sequence: CASSTRRADTQYF.

This chain joins TRBV5-6 and TRBJ1-2; weak D call: TRBD1 (5 bases). This CDR3 is built from 15 residues. The germline V gene encodes CDR1 SGHDT and CDR2 YYEEEE. The germline V and J ends were trimmed by 1 base and 8 bases, with 18 bases remaining between them. The CDR3 DNA follows: TGTGCCAGCAGCTTGAGTGGGGCGCAGTATCGGGGCTACACCTTC. Translated: CASSLSGAQYRGYTF.

The chain uses TRBV10-1 and TRBJ2-7; 11 bases are a match to TRBD1. This CDR3 spans 14 amino acids. Looked up from germline, CDR1 is WNHNN and CDR2 is SYGVQD (reference sequence). Trimming removed 5 bases from V and 7 bases from J; junction bases left unmatched: 7. CDR3 loop: CASSSGTGGEEQYF. DNA for the CDR3: TGCGCCAGCAGTTCCGGGACAGGGGGTGAAGAGCAGTACTTC.

The V gene is TRBV6-5, the J gene TRBJ2-7; D ambiguous. Germline V gives CDR1 MNHEY, CDR2 SVGAGI. The V end was cut by 2 bases, the J end by 9 bases, with 8 bases between. The CDR3 length is 11 residues. CDR3 in DNA: TGTGCCAGCAGTTACGGGCACGGGCAGTACTTC. This encodes CASSYGHGQYF.

The chain combines TRBV6-5 with TRBJ1-5, with D tentatively TRBD1 (5 bases). The V end was cut by 0 bases, the J end by 2 bases, with 11 bases between. The CDR3 has 16 residues. Germline loops: CDR1 MNHEY, CDR2 SVGAGI. The CDR3 is CASSYSQGSGNQPQHF. CDR3 DNA: TGTGCCAGCAGTTACTCCCAGGGTTCGGGCAATCAGCCCCAGCATTTT.

This rearrangement joins TRBV5-1 to TRBJ2-1; D perhaps matches TRBD1 (6 bases). The CDR3 has 15 residues. V dropped 1 base and J dropped 5 bases, with 13 bases sitting between them. The V gene's germline CDR1 is SGHRS and CDR2 YFSETQ. CDR3 in DNA: TGCGCCAGCAGCTTGCAAGGGGGTAAGGACAATGAGCAGTTCTTC. Encoded protein: CASSLQGGKDNEQFF.

The chain links TRBV7-9 to TRBJ2-3, with a weak D call TRBD2 (5 bases). The CDR3 loop spans 14 amino acids. Per germline, CDR1 SEHNR and CDR2 FQNEAQ (reference sequence). The V end was cut by 3 bases, the J end by 5 bases, with 12 bases between. The CDR3 DNA sequence: TGTGCCAGCAGCTTCGGGGATCGAAGAGATACGCAGTATTTT. Translating gives CASSFGDRRDTQYF.

The CDR3 spells CASSIRSSDSPLHF. For the CDR3, the DNA is TGTGCCAGTAGTATCCGATCCTCGGATTCACCCCTCCACTTT. The chain couples TRBV19 to TRBJ1-6, with D uncertain. CDR1 and CDR2 (germline): LNHDA, SQIVND (reference sequence). The CDR3 has 14 residues. Trimming removed 3 bases at V and 8 bases at J, with 11 bases between.

The chain recombines TRBV5-6 with TRBJ1-5; 7 nucleotides line up with TRBD1. The CDR3 totals 13 residues. Germline CDR1 and CDR2: SGHDT and YYEEEE. V dropped 3 bases and J dropped 4; count of bases not matched to a gene: 1. The CDR3 DNA is TGTGCCAGCAGCTCACAGGGGAATCAGCCCCAGCATTTT. Amino acids: CASSSQGNQPQHF.

This clone was detected only once. The chain carries TRBV5-5 and TRBJ1-1; 8 positions agree with TRBD1. Looked up from germline, CDR1 is SGHKS and CDR2 is YYEKEE (reference sequence). The CDR3 consists of 16 residues. Trimming at V came to 0 bases and at J to 4 bases, leaving 8 bases not matched to a gene. In DNA form, the CDR3 reads TGTGCCAGCAGCTTGGCCCCACAGGGGGTGTTCACTGAAGCTTTCTTT. Translating gives CASSLAPQGVFTEAFF.

The CDR3 sequence is CASSRLAGDTDTQYF. CDR3 DNA: TGCGCCAGCAGCCGACTAGCGGGAGATACAGATACGCAGTATTTT. The chain carries TRBV5-1 and TRBJ2-3, with 12 bases fitting TRBD2. This CDR3 is built from 15 residues. With V trimmed by 4 bases and J by 3 bases, 3 bases remained unmatched. Germline assignment: CDR1 SGHRS and CDR2 YFSETQ.

The chain has TRBV2 and TRBJ2-2, with D maybe TRBD1 (6 bases). The CDR3 consists of 13 residues. In germline, CDR1 is SNHLY, CDR2 FYNNEI. Trimming left V 9 bases short and J 5 bases short, with 13 bases between. In DNA form, the CDR3 reads TGTGCCAGTTCCGGGACATCGACCGGGGAGCTGTTTTTT. This sequence encodes CASSGTSTGELFF.